One sample yielded the 27 T cell receptor beta chains listed below, sequenced in a study of cytomegalovirus exposure and HLA in healthy donors. The primer mix had 60 Vbeta and 13 Jbeta primers. Generated by immunoSEQ multiplex PCR, the TCRdb table keeps only in-frame clones and is missing some. The sample lists under 200,000 clones; about 72% were seen once. Input material: PBMCs. All receptors derive from a man aged 45-65 years in good health and CMV-seropositive.

V usage is TRBV6-5 and J usage is TRBJ2-7, with D unclear. V dropped 2 bases and J dropped 2 bases, with 4 bases sitting between them. The germline V gene encodes CDR1 MNHEY and CDR2 SVGAGI. The CDR3 length is 12 residues. The CDR3 protein is CASSYAAYEQYF. The CDR3, as DNA: TGTGCCAGCAGTTACGCAGCCTACGAGCAGTACTTC.

The chain uses TRBV12-5 and TRBJ1-3; 9 positions agree with TRBD1. CDR1 is LGHNT, CDR2 FRNRAP, per germline. V lost 6 bases and J lost 7; bases outside the gene matches: 7. The CDR3 is 14 residues long. In DNA form, the CDR3 reads TGTGCTAGTGGACCGGGACAGGGAGGCAACACCATATATTTT. Its translation: CASGPGQGGNTIYF.

The chain employs TRBV7-3 and TRBJ1-5; possible D gene TRBD1, 5 bases. V was shortened by 3 bases and J by 9 bases, with 15 bases between the two germline ends. The CDR3 length is 14 residues. Germline V gene lookup returns CDR1 SGHTA and CDR2 FQGTGA. The CDR3 sequence: CASSLDGGSGPQHF. The CDR3 nucleotides are TGTGCCAGCAGCTTGGACGGGGGGTCGGGGCCCCAGCATTTT.

This clone turned up a few times. J is TRBJ2-3 and V is TRBV14; 7 nucleotides align to TRBD1. J gave up 1 base and V 0 bases, and 10 bases lay outside the gene matches. This CDR3 has 18 residues. Germline CDR1 reads SGHDN; CDR2 reads FVKESK. CDR3 sequence reads: CASSQEGGQRWRTDTQYF. As DNA, the CDR3 is TGTGCCAGCAGCCAAGAAGGGGGACAGAGATGGCGCACAGATACGCAGTATTTT.

V is TRBV15 and J is TRBJ2-5; maybe TRBD2 (5 bases). The CDR3 is made up of 13 amino acids. V lost 4 bases, J lost 2 bases, and 8 bases lay in between. Germline lookup yields CDR1 LNHNV and CDR2 YYDKDF (reference sequence). CDR3 residues: CATSKEEQETQYF. The CDR3, as DNA: TGTGCCACCAGCAAGGAGGAGCAAGAGACCCAGTACTTC. The full variable domain, its missing parts supplied by reference TRBV15 and TRBJ2-5, is DAMVIQNPRYQVTQFGKPVTLSCSQTLNHNVMYWYQQKSSQAPKLLFHYYDKDFNNEADTPDNFQSRRPNTSFCFLDIRSPGLGDTAMYLCATSKEEQETQYFGPGTRLLVL.

This clone came up a few times. The V gene is TRBV30, the J gene TRBJ1-6, with 7 bases that match TRBD1. CDR1 is GTSNPN and CDR2 is SVGIG in the germline V gene (reference sequence). There are 13 residues in the CDR3. Trimming removed 7 bases from V and 5 bases from J; junction bases left unmatched: 5. CDR3 protein: CASYRGDNSPLHF. The CDR3 bases are TGTGCCTCTTACAGGGGTGATAATTCACCCCTCCACTTT. Supplemented by reference TRBV30 and TRBJ1-6, the full variable domain reads SQTIHQWPATLVQPVGSPLSLECTVEGTSNPNLYWYRQAAGRGLQLLFYSVGIGQISSEVPQNLSASRPQDRQFILSSKKLLLSDSGFYLCASYRGDNSPLHFGNGTRLTVT.

The chain couples TRBV19 to TRBJ2-6, with 7 bases that match TRBD1. V shed 6 bases, J shed 4 bases, and the junction held 6 bases outside the gene matches. CDR1 LNHDA and CDR2 SQIVND come from the germline V gene (reference sequence). The CDR3 is 15 residues long. The CDR3 loop is CASSQTGPGANVLTF. CDR3 in DNA: TGTGCCAGTAGCCAGACAGGGCCCGGGGCCAACGTCCTGACTTTC.

The J gene is TRBJ2-3, the V gene TRBV28; a possible D gene is TRBD2 (6 bases). This CDR3 spans 16 amino acids. Germline V gene data show CDR1 as MDHEN and CDR2 as SYDVKM. Between the trimmed V and J ends, which lost 4 bases and 2 bases, there was a span of 16 bases. The CDR3, as DNA: TGTGCCAGCAGTTCGTTCCTAGCGAGGTTCACAGATACGCAGTATTTT. Translated, it gives CASSSFLARFTDTQYF. Together with reference TRBV28 and TRBJ2-3, the CDR3 gives the full variable domain: DVKVTQSSRYLVKRTGEKVFLECVQDMDHENMFWYRQDPGLGLRLIYFSYDVKMKEKGDIPEGYSVSREKKERFSLILESASTNQTSMYLCASSSFLARFTDTQYFGPGTRLTVL.

The chain is built from TRBV21-1 and TRBJ1-2; the D call TRBD1 from the table was never checked on the DNA. TRBV21-1 is reported as a pseudogene. This CDR3 spans 19 amino acids. The CDR3 here is CASSITWGQGFLANYGYTF. DNA for the CDR3: TGTGCCAGCAGCATTACCTGGGGACAGGGGTTTCTTGCTAACTATGGCTACACCTTC.

The chain is built from TRBV7-7 and TRBJ2-5; the match to TRBD2 covers 7 bases. The CDR3 runs 15 residues. In germline, CDR1 is SSHAT, CDR2 FNYEAQ (reference sequence). V was clipped by 1 base and J by 7 bases; unmatched bases: 9. The DNA of the CDR3 is TGTGCCAGCAGCTTAGGGACCGCGGGGGTGGCGACCCAGTACTTC. Its translation is CASSLGTAGVATQYF.

This clone was observed a few times. The V and J genes are TRBV4-1 and TRBJ2-5, with 7 positions matching TRBD2. This CDR3 is 13 amino acids long. V lost 2 bases, J lost 5 bases, and 2 bases stayed unmatched. The germline V gene encodes CDR1 MGHRA and CDR2 YSYEKL. CDR3 amino acids: CASSQRGVETQYF. The CDR3, as DNA: TGCGCCAGCAGCCAACGGGGGGTTGAGACCCAGTACTTC.

The chain combines TRBV9 with TRBJ2-7, with 9 positions matching TRBD1. The V gene's germline CDR1 is SGDLS and CDR2 YYNGEE. V gave up 2 bases and J gave up 6 bases; unmatched junction bases: 9. The CDR3 contains 15 residues. The CDR3, as DNA: TGTGCCAGCAGCGTCACCCAGCGGACAGGGGCCGAGCAGTACTTC. It yields the protein CASSVTQRTGAEQYF.

The chain has TRBV5-8 and TRBJ2-5; no clear D. The CDR3 spans 14 residues. Per the germline V gene, CDR1 is SGHTS and CDR2 is YDEGEE. V lost 0 bases to trimming and J lost 2 bases, with 8 bases between them. CDR3 sequence: CASSLVMRQETQYF. The CDR3 DNA follows: TGTGCCAGCAGCTTGGTTATGAGACAAGAGACCCAGTACTTC.

This chain links TRBV4-1 with TRBJ2-1; 12 bases map to TRBD2. V dropped 10 bases and J dropped 8; count of bases not matched to a gene: 9. The CDR3 is made up of 14 amino acids. CDR1 and CDR2 from the germline V gene are MGHRA and YSYEKL. CDR3 sequence reads: CATTRASGGDEQFF. The DNA for the CDR3 is TGCGCCACTACGCGGGCTAGCGGGGGGGATGAGCAGTTCTTC.

The chain joins TRBV7-8 to TRBJ1-3; TRBD1 might be the D (6 bases). This CDR3 spans 14 amino acids. Trimming pared 6 bases from V and 0 bases from J, leaving 9 bases between. Per the germline V gene, CDR1 is SGHVS and CDR2 is FQNEAQ. The DNA for the CDR3 is TGTGCCAGCAGGAAGGACAGCTCTGGAAACACCATATATTTT. Amino acid sequence: CASRKDSSGNTIYF.

CDR3 in DNA: TGCGCCAGCAGCTCCACTAGCGGAAACTCCTACAATGAGCAGTTCTTC. It translates to CASSSTSGNSYNEQFF. The chain recombines TRBV5-1 with TRBJ2-1, with 8 bases aligning to TRBD2. This CDR3 has 16 residues. The J segment lost 0 bases and the V segment lost 3 bases, leaving 5 bases of the junction unmatched. In germline, CDR1 is SGHRS, CDR2 YFSETQ. The full variable domain, with the rest looked up from reference TRBV5-1 and TRBJ2-1, is KAGVTQTPRYLIKTRGQQVTLSCSPISGHRSVSWYQQTPGQGLQFLFEYFSETQRNKGNFPGRFSGRQFSNSRSEMNVSTLELGDSALYLCASSSTSGNSYNEQFFGPGTRLTVL.

This clone was seen a handful of times. The chain joins TRBV5-4 to TRBJ1-1; 8 bases are a match to TRBD1. Germline V gives CDR1 SGHNT, CDR2 YYREEE (reference sequence). This CDR3 comprises 13 residues. V lost 8 bases, J lost 1 base, and 4 bases stayed unmatched. For the CDR3, the DNA is TGTGCCAGTGGGGACAGGCCGAACACTGAAGCTTTCTTT. This gives the protein CASGDRPNTEAFF.

The chain employs TRBV5-1 and TRBJ2-5; 8 bases are shared with TRBD1. After removal of 0 bases from V and 4 bases from J, the junction contained 11 bases not matched to a gene. This CDR3 is 17 amino acids long. Germline assignment: CDR1 SGHRS and CDR2 YFSETQ. The CDR3 reads CASSLGTGQASTETQYF. The CDR3 DNA sequence: TGCGCCAGCAGCTTGGGTACGGGACAGGCAAGCACAGAGACCCAGTACTTC.

This clone was counted once. The V gene is TRBV7-2, the J gene TRBJ2-1; D might be TRBD2 (6 bases). The germline V and J ends were trimmed by 1 base and 0 bases, with 10 bases remaining between them. The CDR3 runs to 16 residues. Per the germline V gene, CDR1 is SGHTA and CDR2 is FQGNSA. CDR3: CASSLGRTTSYNEQFF. CDR3 in DNA: TGTGCCAGCAGCTTAGGACGGACTACCTCCTACAATGAGCAGTTCTTC.

CDR3 DNA sequence: TGCGCCAGCAGCTTGGGGGCAGGGGGCGCGGGCTACACCTTC. This gives the protein CASSLGAGGAGYTF. V is TRBV5-1 and J is TRBJ1-2; 8 bases are shared with TRBD1. The CDR3 has 14 amino acids. Germline V gene data show CDR1 as SGHRS and CDR2 as YFSETQ. V was pared by 0 bases and J by 8 bases, with 6 bases of the junction left unmatched.

The V call is TRBV30, the J call TRBJ1-6; D is unclear. With 3 bases removed from V and 7 bases from J, the gap between germline ends came to 10 bases. Germline V CDR1 and CDR2: GTSNPN, SVGIG (reference sequence). The CDR3 contains 13 residues. The CDR3 region is CAWSLTPNSPLHF. DNA for the CDR3: TGTGCCTGGAGCCTTACACCGAATTCACCCCTCCACTTT.

V is TRBV5-1 and J is TRBJ2-7; TRBD1 aligns across 7 bases. Germline-derived CDR1 and CDR2 are SGHRS and YFSETQ. The CDR3 is 16 amino acids. The V gene end was trimmed by 4 bases and the J gene end by 0 bases; junction bases not matched to a gene: 10. DNA of the CDR3: TGCGCCAGCAGCATCGACCCCCGACAGGGCTCCTACGAGCAGTACTTC. Residues: CASSIDPRQGSYEQYF.

The chain recombines TRBV19 with TRBJ1-5, with TRBD1 as a possible D gene (5 bases). The CDR3 is 17 amino acids. Germline CDR1 LNHDA, CDR2 SQIVND (reference sequence). With 3 bases removed from V and 0 bases from J, the gap between germline ends came to 15 bases. The CDR3 coding sequence is TGTGCCAGTAGTATCCAGGGCAGCATTTATAGCAATCAGCCCCAGCATTTT. Amino acids: CASSIQGSIYSNQPQHF.

Notes on this clone: Other DNA sequences in the sample encode the same CDR3. The V and J genes are TRBV29-1 and TRBJ1-1; D may be TRBD1 (6 bases). This CDR3 region has 14 residues. Trimming stripped 6 bases from V and 1 base from J, with 15 bases between. In germline, CDR1 is SQVTM, CDR2 ANQGSEA. For the CDR3, the DNA is TGCAGCGTCCCCGCTGGGGGGGCGAACACTGAAGCTTTCTTT. Residues: CSVPAGGANTEAFF.

The chain employs TRBV27 and TRBJ2-7, with D perhaps TRBD1 (6 bases). This CDR3 comprises 15 residues. Trimming took off 9 bases at V and 2 bases at J, with 20 bases between the two ends. Germline V gene sequence: CDR1 MNHEY, CDR2 SMNVEV (reference sequence). CDR3 residues: CASSPFGQNTYEQYF. The CDR3, as DNA: TGTGCCAGTAGCCCCTTCGGACAGAACACCTACGAGCAGTACTTC.

The gene calls are TRBV27 and TRBJ1-5, with 8 bases identical to TRBD1. J lost 0 bases, V lost 5 bases, and 18 bases had no gene match. The V gene's germline CDR1 is MNHEY and CDR2 SMNVEV (reference sequence). The CDR3 length is 20 residues. CDR3 nucleotide sequence: TGTGCCAGCAGTCCCCGGTCCGGGACAGGATTACAGTTTAGCAATCAGCCCCAGCATTTT. It yields the protein CASSPRSGTGLQFSNQPQHF.

A word on this clone: The same CDR3 can be traced to other DNA sequences in this sample. The CDR3 DNA reads TGTGCCAGCAGTGCAGGCGGGGGGTGGGCGACCCAAGAGACCCAGTACTTC. Its protein is CASSAGGGWATQETQYF. The V and J genes are TRBV25-1 and TRBJ2-5; 8 bases agree with TRBD2. The CDR3 totals 17 residues. The V gene's germline CDR1 is MGHDK and CDR2 SYGVNS. Losses at the gene ends were 4 bases for V and 1 base for J; bases not matched to a gene: 11.